This T cell receptor (beta chain) was identified during a study of response to subunit inactivated influenza vaccine. The J segment lost 8 bases and the V segment lost 7 bases, leaving 16 bases of the junction unmatched. CDR3 size: 16 residues. One entry per CDR3 protein, called by TCRdb with MiXCR from the RT-PCR reads. The sample has some 570,000 distinct CDR3 sequences, roughly 12% seen once. This clonotype was counted many times. These data were also reused for a study on T cells expressing NK-cell markers. That report notes: With UMIs, 5'RACE template switching was used to make TCR beta cDNA. In several experiments, sorting was confined to alpha-beta TCR T cells through use of an anti-gamma-delta TCR antibody.

This clonotype was obtained from a man aged 45-65 years who received an inactivated influenza vaccine. The chain carries TRBV12-3 or TRBV12-4 and TRBJ1-2, with TRBD1 identical over 10 bases. The sequences come from PBMCs from blood, collected on the day of vaccination. The CDR3 DNA reads TGTGCCAGCAAAGACCCGGGACAGGGGTCCAGACGCGGCTACACCTTC. Translated: CASKDPGQGSRRGYTF.